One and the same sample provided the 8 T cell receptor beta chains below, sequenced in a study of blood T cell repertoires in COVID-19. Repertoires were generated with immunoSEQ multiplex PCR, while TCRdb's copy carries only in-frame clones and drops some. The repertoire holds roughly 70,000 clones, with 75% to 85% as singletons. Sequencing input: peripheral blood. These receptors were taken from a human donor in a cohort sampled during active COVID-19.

CDR3 nucleotides: TGTGCCAGCAGCTTCCAGGGTACCGAGAACACTGAAGCTTTCTTT. Protein product: CASSFQGTENTEAFF. The chain couples TRBV7-2 to TRBJ1-1, with TRBD1 as a possible D gene (5 bases). Germline lookup yields CDR1 SGHTA and CDR2 FQGNSA. Trimming took 3 bases from V and 1 from J, leaving 12 bases between them. The CDR3 sequence is 15 residues long.

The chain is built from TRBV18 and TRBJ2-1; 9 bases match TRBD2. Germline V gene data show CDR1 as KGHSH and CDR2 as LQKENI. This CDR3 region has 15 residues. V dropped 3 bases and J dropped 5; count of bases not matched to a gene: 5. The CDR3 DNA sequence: TGTGCCAGCTCACCGGTAATAGCGGGGGACAATGAGCAGTTCTTC. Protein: CASSPVIAGDNEQFF.

The CDR3 sequence is CSVAASGRSDEQFF. In nucleotides, the CDR3 is TGCAGCGTCGCGGCTAGCGGGAGATCAGATGAGCAGTTCTTC. The chain carries TRBV29-1 and TRBJ2-1, with 10 bases identical to TRBD2. V shed 6 bases and J 8 bases; nucleotides not matched to a gene: 10. CDR3 length: 14 amino acids. From germline, CDR1 is SQVTM and CDR2 ANQGSEA.

The CDR3: CASSLEGLASTDTQYF. CDR3 nucleotide sequence: TGCGCCAGCAGCTTGGAGGGACTAGCTAGCACAGATACGCAGTATTTT. V is TRBV5-1 and J is TRBJ2-3; TRBD2 agrees at 9 bases. The CDR3 contains 16 residues. Trimming at V came to 0 bases and at J to 0 bases, leaving 2 bases not matched to a gene. Germline V CDR1 and CDR2: SGHRS, YFSETQ. Using reference TRBV5-1 and TRBJ2-3 for the parts outside the CDR3, the full variable domain is KAGVTQTPRYLIKTRGQQVTLSCSPISGHRSVSWYQQTPGQGLQFLFEYFSETQRNKGNFPGRFSGRQFSNSRSEMNVSTLELGDSALYLCASSLEGLASTDTQYFGPGTRLTVL.

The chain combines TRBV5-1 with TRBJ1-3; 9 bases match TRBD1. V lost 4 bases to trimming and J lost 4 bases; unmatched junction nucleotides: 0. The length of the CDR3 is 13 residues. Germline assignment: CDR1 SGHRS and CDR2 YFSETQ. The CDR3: CASSGTGGNTIYF. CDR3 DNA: TGCGCCAGCAGCGGGACAGGGGGAAACACCATATATTTT.

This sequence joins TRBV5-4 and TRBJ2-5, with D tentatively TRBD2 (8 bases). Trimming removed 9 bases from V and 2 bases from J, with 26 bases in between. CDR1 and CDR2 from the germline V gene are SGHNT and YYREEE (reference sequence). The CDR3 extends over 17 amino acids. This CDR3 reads CATLPRGIAGLQETQYF. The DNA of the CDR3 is TGTGCCACCCTCCCCAGGGGGATAGCGGGACTTCAAGAGACCCAGTACTTC. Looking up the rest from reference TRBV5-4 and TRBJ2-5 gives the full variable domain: ETGVTQSPTHLIKTRGQQVTLRCSSQSGHNTVSWYQQALGQGPQFIFQYYREEENGRGNFPPRFSGLQFPNYSSELNVNALELDDSALYLCATLPRGIAGLQETQYFGPGTRLLVL.

The DNA for the CDR3 is TGTGCCAGCATAGTGAGCCGCTCTGGAAACACCATATATTTT. As protein: CASIVSRSGNTIYF. The chain joins TRBV28 to TRBJ1-3; D not resolved. The germline CDR1 and CDR2 sequences are MDHEN and SYDVKM. The germline V and J ends were trimmed by 7 bases and 0 bases, with 10 bases remaining between them. The CDR3 spans 14 residues.

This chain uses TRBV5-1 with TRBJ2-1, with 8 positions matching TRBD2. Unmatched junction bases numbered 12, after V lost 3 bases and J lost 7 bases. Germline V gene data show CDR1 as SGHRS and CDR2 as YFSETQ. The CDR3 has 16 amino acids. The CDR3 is CASSSSPGTRNNEQFF. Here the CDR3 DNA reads TGCGCCAGCAGCTCCTCCCCCGGGACTAGAAATAATGAGCAGTTCTTC.